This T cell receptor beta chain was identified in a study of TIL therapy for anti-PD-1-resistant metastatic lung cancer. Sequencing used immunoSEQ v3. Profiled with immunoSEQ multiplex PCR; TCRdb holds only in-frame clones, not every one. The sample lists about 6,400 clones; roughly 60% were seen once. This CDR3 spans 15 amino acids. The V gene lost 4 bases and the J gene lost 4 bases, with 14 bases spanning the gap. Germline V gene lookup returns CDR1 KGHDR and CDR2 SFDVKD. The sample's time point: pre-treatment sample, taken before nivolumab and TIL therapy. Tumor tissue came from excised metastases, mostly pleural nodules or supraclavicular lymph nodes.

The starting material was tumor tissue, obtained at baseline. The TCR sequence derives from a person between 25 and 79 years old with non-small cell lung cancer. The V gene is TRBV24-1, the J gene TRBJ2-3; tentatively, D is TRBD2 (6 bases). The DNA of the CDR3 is TGTGCCACCAGTGACCCCACCCGGGGGTCAGATACGCAGTATTTT. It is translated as CATSDPTRGSDTQYF.